This T cell receptor beta chain comes out of a study of PD-1 blockade in classical Hodgkin lymphoma. V lost 11 bases to trimming and J lost 1 base, with 14 bases between them. The CDR3 totals 13 residues. Germline assignment: CDR1 MDHEN and CDR2 SYDVKM. Libraries were prepared by immunoSEQ multiplex PCR; TCRdb keeps only in-frame clonotypes and omits some of them. The table shows 75,000 to 100,000 clones, with about 93% occurring only once. Points from the study as a whole: Newly diagnosed patients reportedly trailed healthy donors in baseline TCR diversity. Possibly reflecting disease activity or prior therapy, repertoire differences have causes that remain undefined.

As regards this clone: Its antigen is not identified.

The time point: cycle 4 day 1 (C4D1), after 5 to 7 weeks of nivolumab. Every patient experienced relapse after autologous stem cell transplantation, and brentuximab vedotin exposure varied. The rearrangement joins TRBV28 to TRBJ1-1, with D perhaps matching TRBD1 (5 bases). The sample in question was peripheral blood mononuclear cells (PBMCs), obtained before the fourth cycle of nivolumab. This receptor was obtained from a human donor with classical Hodgkin lymphoma. The CDR3 loop reads CAGRGSGNTEAFF. CDR3 DNA sequence: TGTGCCGGCCGGGGCAGCGGGAACACTGAAGCTTTCTTT.